The 22 T cell receptor beta chains given below trace back to one sample, sequenced in a study of CD4 T cells in relation to SARS-CoV-2 and coronaviruses. TCRdb's copy holds only in-frame clones and misses some; the assay was immunoSEQ multiplex PCR. In the table there are under 20,000 clones, just under 80% of which are singletons. These receptors' antigens are unknown. CD4+ T cells from unexposed donors were obtained before the COVID-19 pandemic (2011-2018). Isolation of CD4+ T cells took place after about eleven days in culture. Material for sequencing was CD4+ T cells from PBMCs, cultured in vitro. These receptor sequences come from a human donor in good health.

The chain has TRBV7-6 and TRBJ2-5; no clear D. CDR3 size: 12 residues. Trimming took 3 bases from V and 4 from J, leaving 6 bases between them. Germline lookup yields CDR1 SGHVS and CDR2 FNYEAQ. The CDR3 region is CASSLVLETQYF. DNA for the CDR3: TGTGCCAGCAGCTTGGTCTTAGAGACCCAGTACTTC.

The chain combines TRBV9 with TRBJ2-3; TRBD2 is a possible D gene (6 bases). The CDR3 loop spans 15 amino acids. Trimming took 0 bases from V and 7 from J, leaving 15 bases between them. The germline V gene encodes CDR1 SGDLS and CDR2 YYNGEE. Here the CDR3 DNA reads TGTGCCAGCAGCGTAGTGACCGGCGGACTAAATACGCAGTATTTT. Translation gives CASSVVTGGLNTQYF.

V usage is TRBV10-3 and J usage is TRBJ1-3; 7 positions match TRBD1. Germline assignment: CDR1 ENHRY and CDR2 SYGVKD. The CDR3 spans 18 residues. V shed 8 bases and J 0 bases; nucleotides not matched to a gene: 16. The CDR3 DNA follows: TGTGCCATCGGGGGGGACAGCCGGAATCGTCCCTCTGGAAACACCATATATTTT. Encoded protein: CAIGGDSRNRPSGNTIYF.

The V call is TRBV7-2, the J call TRBJ2-7; 8 bases are a match to TRBD1. After removal of 1 base from V and 2 bases from J, the junction contained 7 bases not matched to a gene. The germline V gene has CDR1 SGHTA and CDR2 FQGNSA. The CDR3 consists of 16 residues. In DNA form, the CDR3 reads TGTGCCAGCAGCTTAGTGTGGGGACAGGTTACCTACGAGCAGTACTTC. Its translation: CASSLVWGQVTYEQYF. Together with reference TRBV7-2 and TRBJ2-7, the CDR3 gives the full variable domain: GAGVSQSPSNKVTEKGKDVELRCDPISGHTALYWYRQSLGQGLEFLIYFQGNSAPDKSGLPSDRFSAERTGGSVSTLTIQRTQQEDSAVYLCASSLVWGQVTYEQYFGPGTRLTVT.

The V call is TRBV6-5, the J call TRBJ2-3; D gene unclear. Between the trimmed V and J ends, which lost 2 bases and 0 bases, there was a span of 6 bases. This CDR3 has 14 amino acids. Germline V gene data show CDR1 as MNHEY and CDR2 as SVGAGI. CDR3 sequence (DNA): TGTGCCAGCAGTTACGCCGGAAGCACAGATACGCAGTATTTT. It specifies CASSYAGSTDTQYF.

The chain links TRBV12-5 to TRBJ1-3; D unclear. Germline-derived CDR1 and CDR2 are LGHNT and FRNRAP. Trimming removed 2 bases from V and 10 bases from J, with 6 bases in between. CDR3 length: 11 amino acids. CDR3 coding DNA: TGTGCTAGTGGTTTGAAGGCGACCATATATTTT. Translating it yields CASGLKATIYF.

This clone was recorded only once. V and J are TRBV12-5 and TRBJ2-7; tentative D call: TRBD1 (6 bases). Germline-derived CDR1 and CDR2 are LGHNT and FRNRAP. The CDR3 has 16 residues. Trimming took 0 bases from V and 2 from J, leaving 14 bases between them. CDR3 nucleotide sequence: TGTGCTAGTGGTTTGGTGGTGGCCAGGGGTACCTACGAGCAGTACTTC. Protein product: CASGLVVARGTYEQYF. Filled out from reference TRBV12-5 and TRBJ2-7, the complete variable domain reads DARVTQTPRHKVTEMGQEVTMRCQPILGHNTVFWYRQTMMQGLELLAYFRNRAPLDDSGMPKDRFSAEMPDATLATLKIQPSEPRDSAVYFCASGLVVARGTYEQYFGPGTRLTVT.

The chain joins TRBV5-4 to TRBJ2-1; TRBD2 matches 12 bases. The CDR3 loop spans 16 amino acids. Trimming removed 6 bases from V and 7 bases from J; junction bases left unmatched: 11. Germline assignment: CDR1 SGHNT and CDR2 YYREEE (reference sequence). CDR3 DNA sequence: TGTGCCAGCACCACCAGGACTAGCGGGAAGGAGAATGAGCAGTTCTTC. Translated: CASTTRTSGKENEQFF.

CDR3 sequence: CASSPDSSPLHF. Written as DNA, the CDR3 is TGTGCCAGCAGCCCGGACAGCTCACCCCTCCACTTT. The chain has TRBV12-3 or TRBV12-4 and TRBJ1-6; D might be TRBD1 (6 bases). The V end was cut by 6 bases, the J end by 10 bases, with 10 bases between. This CDR3 region has 12 residues.

V gene TRBV18 combines with J gene TRBJ2-5; 7 positions match TRBD2. This CDR3 comprises 13 residues. From germline, CDR1 is KGHSH and CDR2 LQKENI. V lost 5 bases to trimming and J lost 1 base; unmatched junction nucleotides: 1. CDR3 DNA sequence: TGTGCCAGCTCAGGGACTATCCAAGAGACCCAGTACTTC. Translated: CASSGTIQETQYF.

The chain has TRBV3-1 (or the pseudogene TRBV3-2) and TRBJ1-2; 7 nucleotides match TRBD1. CDR1 and CDR2 (germline): LGHDT, YNNKEL (reference sequence). V trimming: 4 bases; J trimming: 2 bases; junction bases outside the gene matches: 4. This CDR3 spans 14 amino acids. The CDR3 loop reads CASSPLQGNYGYTF. CDR3 DNA: TGTGCCAGCAGCCCGTTACAGGGGAACTATGGCTACACCTTC.

CDR3 bases: TGTGCCAGTAGTCTCCGGGACAGGGGTTCTGGGGCCAACGTCCTGACTTTC. Translated, it gives CASSLRDRGSGANVLTF. The chain employs TRBV19 and TRBJ2-6; TRBD1 aligns across 10 bases. The ends lost 5 bases at V and 1 base at J; junction bases unmatched: 5. Germline V lookup: CDR1 LNHDA, CDR2 SQIVND (reference sequence). This CDR3 contains 17 residues.

This chain joins TRBV7-2 and TRBJ2-2; D may be TRBD1 or TRBD2 (5 bases each). CDR3 size: 16 residues. CDR1 is SGHTA and CDR2 is FQGNSA in the germline V gene. The V and J ends lost 4 bases and 3 bases respectively, with 15 bases between them. In DNA form, the CDR3 reads TGTGCCAGCAGCTACCCTTGGGGGAGAGACACCGGGGAGCTGTTTTTT. Its protein is CASSYPWGRDTGELFF.

The J gene is TRBJ2-5, the V gene TRBV25-1; 7 nucleotides match TRBD1. This CDR3 has 16 residues. V lost 4 bases, J lost 1 base, and 9 bases stayed unmatched. Germline assignment: CDR1 MGHDK and CDR2 SYGVNS. CDR3 nucleotide sequence: TGTGCCAGCAGTGGACCCAGGGACAGACCCCAAGAGACCCAGTACTTC. Translation gives CASSGPRDRPQETQYF. Full variable domain (missing parts from reference TRBV25-1 and TRBJ2-5): EADIYQTPRYLVIGTGKKITLECSQTMGHDKMYWYQQDPGMELHLIHYSYGVNSTEKGDLSSESTVSRIRTEHFPLTLESARPSHTSQYLCASSGPRDRPQETQYFGPGTRLLVL.

The rearrangement joins TRBV19 to TRBJ1-2; D gene unclear. Per germline, CDR1 LNHDA and CDR2 SQIVND (reference sequence). There are 13 residues in the CDR3. With 1 base removed from V and 6 bases from J, the gap between germline ends came to 9 bases. The CDR3 coding sequence is TGTGCCAGTAGTATAGGGCGAGGCGATGGCTACACCTTC. This encodes CASSIGRGDGYTF.

J is TRBJ2-2 and V is TRBV5-6, with 12 bases lining up with TRBD2. Germline assignment: CDR1 SGHDT and CDR2 YYEEEE. The CDR3 runs 17 residues. V lost 0 bases and J lost 6; bases outside the gene matches: 6. DNA for the CDR3: TGTGCCAGCAGCTTGGAACTAGCGGGAGGTTTGGCCGGGGAGCTGTTTTTT. It specifies CASSLELAGGLAGELFF.

The chain joins TRBV4-1 to TRBJ2-7; possibly TRBD1 or TRBD2 for D (5 bases each). V gave up 0 bases and J gave up 2 bases, with 11 bases separating them. Germline V CDR1 and CDR2: MGHRA, YSYEKL. The CDR3 extends over 15 amino acids. In nucleotides, the CDR3 is TGCGCCAGCAGCCAAGATCTTGGGGGAGCCTACGAGCAGTACTTC. Translating gives CASSQDLGGAYEQYF.

The chain combines TRBV11-2 with TRBJ2-1; 10 nucleotides align to TRBD2. The V segment lost 7 bases and the J segment 1 base; nucleotides outside the gene matches: 13. Germline values: CDR1 SGHAT, CDR2 FQNNGV. CDR3 length: 18 residues. CDR3 bases: TGTGCCAGCACCATCTGGGGTAGCGGGAGGTTGTCCTACAATGAGCAGTTCTTC. This gives the protein CASTIWGSGRLSYNEQFF.

The CDR3 loop is CASSPYTGRRANTEAFF. The DNA for the CDR3 is TGTGCCAGCAGCCCGTATACAGGGAGAAGGGCGAACACTGAAGCTTTCTTT. The chain couples TRBV5-5 to TRBJ1-1; D may be TRBD1 (6 bases). V shed 4 bases and J shed 1 base, with 20 bases lying between them. Per the germline V gene, CDR1 is SGHKS and CDR2 is YYEKEE (reference sequence). There are 17 residues in the CDR3.

The chain links TRBV11-2 to TRBJ2-2; 8 positions agree with TRBD2. CDR3 length: 16 amino acids. Trimming cost V 6 bases and J 6 bases; bases outside gene matches: 12. Germline loops: CDR1 SGHAT, CDR2 FQNNGV. Written as DNA, the CDR3 is TGTGCCAGCAGTCGCGGGACTAGGGGGTGGTCCGGGGAGCTGTTTTTT. Its protein product is CASSRGTRGWSGELFF.

The chain uses TRBV30 and TRBJ1-5; D not resolved. V shed 7 bases and J shed 1 base, with 14 bases lying between them. The germline CDR1 and CDR2 sequences are GTSNPN and SVGIG (reference sequence). This CDR3 region has 14 residues. CDR3 sequence: CASRAKGSNQPQHF. In DNA form, the CDR3 reads TGTGCCTCGAGGGCTAAAGGGAGCAATCAGCCCCAGCATTTT.

The genes are TRBV14 and TRBJ1-1; 10 bases agree with TRBD1. After removal of 0 bases from V and 5 bases from J, the junction contained 15 bases not matched to a gene. CDR1 and CDR2 (germline): SGHDN, FVKESK. The CDR3 totals 19 residues. CDR3 in amino acids: CASSQDHGQGQGKNTEAFF. CDR3 nucleotide sequence: TGTGCCAGCAGCCAAGATCACGGTCAGGGACAGGGGAAGAATACTGAAGCTTTCTTT.